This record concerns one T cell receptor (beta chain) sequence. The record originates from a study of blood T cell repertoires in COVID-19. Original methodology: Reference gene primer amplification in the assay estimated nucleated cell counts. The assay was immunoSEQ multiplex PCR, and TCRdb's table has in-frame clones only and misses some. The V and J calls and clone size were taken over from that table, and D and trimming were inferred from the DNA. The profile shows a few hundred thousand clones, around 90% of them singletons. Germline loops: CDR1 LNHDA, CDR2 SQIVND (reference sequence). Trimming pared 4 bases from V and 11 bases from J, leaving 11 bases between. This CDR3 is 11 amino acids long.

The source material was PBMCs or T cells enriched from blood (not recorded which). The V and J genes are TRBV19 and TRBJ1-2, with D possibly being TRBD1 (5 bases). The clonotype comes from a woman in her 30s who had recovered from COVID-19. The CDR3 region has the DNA TGTGCCAGTAGTAAAAACAGGTGGTACACCTTC. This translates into CASSKNRWYTF.